This T cell receptor beta chain is from a study of T cells expressing NK-cell markers. Note on this clonotype: Its antigen is unknown.

The CDR3 loop spans 18 amino acids. Germline V gene data show CDR1 as LGHDT and CDR2 as YNNKEL (reference sequence). General observations from the study: Dominant NKG2C+ clonotype frequencies of about 1.0-8% of CD8+ T cells were measured in over five donors.

TCRdb reworked the 5' RACE reads into one entry per CDR3 protein, no DNA. The sample table sets out 130,000 to 150,000 distinct CDR3 sequences. The receptor's source is a man aged 18 to 30 in good health. The chain links TRBV3-1 to TRBJ2-1; without DNA, the TCRdb call of TRBD2 cannot be checked. Sequencing used blood T cells: a sorted CD56 or NKG2C T cell subset, CD4+ or CD8+ T cells, or bulk PBMC T cells (not recorded which). CDR3 protein: CASSPLGLAGGPQNEQFF.